The present entry profiles one TCR beta chain with its context. The antigen is not known. Each patient's relapse followed autologous stem cell transplantation, and brentuximab vedotin exposure varied. Best responses were complete response, partial response or progressive disease. Trimming cost V 6 bases and J 2 bases, with 14 bases left between them. CDR1 MNHNY and CDR2 SVGAGI come from the germline V gene (reference sequence). The CDR3 is 14 amino acids. Clones were sequenced by immunoSEQ multiplex PCR, and TCRdb holds only the in-frame ones, with some missing. The sample has approximately 52,000 clones; 73% are singletons. This record belongs to a study of PD-1 blockade in classical Hodgkin lymphoma. Study observations and caveats: Nivolumab initiation under 1 year post-ASCT meant exclusion. Complete responders showed a baseline diversity that resembled the diversity of newly diagnosed patients.

The chain is built from TRBV6-6 and TRBJ2-7, with D possibly being TRBD1 (5 bases). This clonotype was obtained from a human donor with classical Hodgkin lymphoma. The sequenced sample was peripheral blood mononuclear cells (PBMCs), obtained before the second cycle of nivolumab. The CDR3 nucleotides read TGTGCCAGCAGCCCGCGGCAGGGTACCTACGAGCAGTACTTC. As protein: CASSPRQGTYEQYF.